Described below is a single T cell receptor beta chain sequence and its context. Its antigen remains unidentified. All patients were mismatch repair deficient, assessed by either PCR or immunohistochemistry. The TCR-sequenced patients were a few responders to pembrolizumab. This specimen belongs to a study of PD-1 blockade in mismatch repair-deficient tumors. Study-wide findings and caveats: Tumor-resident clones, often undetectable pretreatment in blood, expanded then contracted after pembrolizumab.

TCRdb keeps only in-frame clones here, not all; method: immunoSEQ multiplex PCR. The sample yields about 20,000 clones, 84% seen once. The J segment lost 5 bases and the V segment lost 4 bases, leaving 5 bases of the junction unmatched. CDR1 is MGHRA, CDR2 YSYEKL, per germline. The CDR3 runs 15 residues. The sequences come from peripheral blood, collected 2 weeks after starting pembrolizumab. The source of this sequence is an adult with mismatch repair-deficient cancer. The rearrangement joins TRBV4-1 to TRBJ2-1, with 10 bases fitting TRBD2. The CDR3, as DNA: TGCGCCAGCAGCCCCCGGCTAGCGGGAGACAATGAGCAGTTCTTC. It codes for CASSPRLAGDNEQFF.